The 26 T cell receptor delta chains reported below all come from one sample, sequenced in a study of γδ T cells in repeated Plasmodium falciparum infection. Bulk repertoires came from Vgamma9/Vdelta2+ or Vdelta2-negative gammadelta T cells flow-sorted from PBMC. TCRdb re-analyzed the multiplex PCR reads via CATT. The sample holds under 50,000 delta-chain clones; roughly 1.6% are singletons and the top ten take roughly 8.6%. The specimen sequenced was gamma-delta T cells from blood. These receptors were collected from a pool of human donors (malaria-infected and uninfected, not separated).

In this sample, this clone turned up a few times. TCRdb's entry gives the protein of a much larger clone, which mismatches this DNA's translation at residue 12, likely from a read error; the protein reported here is translated from the DNA. The CDR3: CALVPAGGYWGVHPAGPYTDKLIF. The CDR3 DNA sequence: TGTGCTCTTGTTCCCGCCGGGGGTTACTGGGGGGTCCATCCGGCCGGGCCGTACACCGATAAACTCATCTTT. The gene calls are TRDV1 and TRDJ1; 8 bases agree with TRDD3. Germline matching of the DNA provided the J gene here, since TCRdb leaves it blank. The CDR3 is made up of 24 amino acids. The J segment lost 0 bases and the V segment lost 7 bases, leaving 34 bases of the junction unmatched. Looked up from germline, CDR1 is TSWWSYY and CDR2 is QGS.

As to this clone: TCRdb records a much larger clone's protein for this DNA, with a difference at residue 21 that likely arises from a read error; the protein given is the translation of the DNA. No J gene was assigned, while the V gene was called as TRDV1; the D call in the table, TRDD3, was not verified against the DNA. The CDR3 spans 23 residues. Germline V gives CDR1 TSWWSYY, CDR2 QGS. CDR3: CALGELEGPTYANWGEYTDKPIF. The CDR3 bases are TGTGCTCTTGGGGAACTAGAAGGTCCTACGTATGCTAACTGGGGGGAGTACACCGATAAACCCATCTTT.

This clone has more than one count but fewer than ten. The TCRdb protein comes from a much larger clone and disagrees with this DNA's translation at residue 7, likely due to a read error; the protein given here is derived from the DNA. CDR3 bases: TGTGCTCTTGGGGGACGTACAAACCGCTCGTGTAGGGACACCGATAAACTCATCTTT. Translated, it gives CALGGRTNRSCRDTDKLIF. The chain recombines TRDV1 with TRDJ1; D remains ambiguous. In the absence of a J gene in TCRdb, the DNA was matched to germline to assign it here. Germline V gene lookup returns CDR1 TSWWSYY and CDR2 QGS. This CDR3 is built from 19 residues. V gave up 4 bases and J gave up 0 bases, with 24 bases separating them.

As to this clone: TCRdb's entry gives the protein of a much larger clone, which mismatches this DNA's translation at residue 5, likely from a read error; the protein reported here is translated from the DNA. The V call is TRDV1, the J call TRDJ1; D is possibly TRDD3 (5 bases). The CDR3 is 21 residues long. The germline V gene encodes CDR1 TSWWSYY and CDR2 QGS. V lost 4 bases, J lost 1 base, and 31 bases lay in between. CDR3 loop: CALGGLKRTGHHQWGTDKLIF. As DNA, the CDR3 is TGTGCTCTTGGGGGACTCAAGCGGACGGGTCACCATCAATGGGGCACCGATAAACTCATCTTT.

This clone was counted many times. TCRdb's protein, taken from a much larger clone, differs from this DNA's translation at residue 15, likely owing to a read error; the protein displayed comes from the DNA. The chain combines TRDV1 with TRDJ1, with 12 bases that match TRDD3. This CDR3 contains 18 residues. In germline, CDR1 is TSWWSYY, CDR2 QGS. CDR3 sequence: CALGDGSWGIRDTDELIF. The DNA for the CDR3 is TGTGCTCTTGGGGACGGCTCCTGGGGGATACGAGACACCGATGAACTCATCTTT.

In this sample, this clone is medium-sized. The chain combines TRDV1 with TRDJ2; 10 nucleotides align to TRDD3. Germline values: CDR1 TSWWSYY, CDR2 QGS. CDR3 length equals 21 residues. J gave up 4 bases and V 1 base, and 18 bases lay outside the gene matches. The CDR3 nucleotides are TGTGCTCTTGGGGAACCCCTCTCTTCCTACGACTGGGGGATTCGGACAGCACAACTCTTCTTT. Translated, it gives CALGEPLSSYDWGIRTAQLFF.

At least ten counts were recorded for this clone. The translation of this DNA and the TCRdb protein of a much larger clone differ at residue 9, probably owing to a read error; the protein shown here is translated from the DNA. The chain carries TRDV1 and TRDJ1; TRDD3 agrees at 11 bases. The CDR3 is 22 amino acids. Trimming at V came to 3 bases and at J to 1 base, leaving 22 bases not matched to a gene. The germline V gene encodes CDR1 TSWWSYY and CDR2 QGS. This CDR3 is CALGDSSFFGRVWGIRTDKLIF. CDR3 coding DNA: TGTGCTCTTGGGGATTCTTCCTTCTTCGGAAGAGTGTGGGGGATACGCACCGATAAACTCATCTTT.

For this clone: This likely traces to a read error, being one base from a far larger clone. Other DNA sequences of this sample code for an identical CDR3. The chain links TRDV1 to TRDJ1; TRDD3 aligns across 8 bases. The J gene, not given by TCRdb, was assigned here from a germline match of the nucleotide sequence. Germline lookup yields CDR1 TSWWSYY and CDR2 QGS. The CDR3 sequence is 19 residues long. The CDR3 DNA is TGTGCTCTCGGGGAACTATCCTACCAGGGGGATAGCTACACCGATAAACTCATCTTT. It yields the protein CALGELSYQGDSYTDKLIF.

This clone is classed as medium-sized. The chain uses TRDV2 and TRDJ1, with 7 bases identical to TRDD3. V lost 0 bases, J lost 3 bases, and 27 bases stayed unmatched. CDR1 is GEAIGNYY and CDR2 is EKD in the germline V gene. The CDR3 sequence is 22 residues long. The CDR3 spells CACDTNPRPWIRSLRRPDKLIF. CDR3 DNA: TGTGCCTGTGACACCAATCCACGTCCGTGGATACGAAGCCTGCGGAGGCCCGATAAACTCATCTTT.

As for this clone: The TCRdb protein comes from a much larger clone and disagrees with this DNA's translation at residue 16, likely due to a read error; the protein given here is derived from the DNA. The J gene is uncalled and the V gene is TRDV1; the listed D gene, TRDD3, was not tested against the DNA. From germline, CDR1 is TSWWSYY and CDR2 QGS. This CDR3 region has 17 residues. CDR3 bases: TGTGCTCTTGGGGCGGGGGACGGTCTAGAGGAAACCGATAAACTCACCTTT. Translation gives CALGAGDGLEETDKLTF.

By share, this clone ranks as medium-sized. Other DNA sequences in this specimen translate into the identical CDR3. The chain has TRDV1 and TRDJ2; 11 bases map to TRDD3. The CDR3 consists of 18 residues. Germline V gene sequence: CDR1 TSWWSYY, CDR2 QGS. Losses at the gene ends were 3 bases for V and 2 bases for J; bases not matched to a gene: 8. The CDR3 nucleotides are TGTGCTCTTGGGGATGTCATTGGGGGATACGACTTGACAGCACAACTCTTCTTT. Amino acid sequence: CALGDVIGGYDLTAQLFF.

Note on this clone: It is likely a read error: a sequence one base away is far more abundant. The sample has other DNA sequences that encode this CDR3 too. The V and J genes are TRDV1 and TRDJ1; 7 bases line up with TRDD3. The V gene's germline CDR1 is TSWWSYY and CDR2 QGS. Trimming cost V 3 bases and J 5 bases; bases outside gene matches: 15. There are 17 residues in the CDR3. The CDR3 reads CALGDARLGIHTDKLIF. CDR3 bases: TGTGCTCTTGGGGATGCCCGACTGGGGATCCATACAGATAAACTCATCTTT.

This clone has ten or more counts. Other DNA sequences in this sample translate to the same CDR3. The rearrangement links TRDV1 to TRDJ1, with TRDD3 matching over 12 bases. There are 21 residues in the CDR3. The trim removed 5 bases at V and 0 bases at J, leaving 19 bases unmatched. Germline-derived CDR1 and CDR2 are TSWWSYY and QGS. CDR3 nucleotide sequence: TGTGCTCTTGGGTTTCCCTTCCTACTGGGGGATACATTGGGGTACACCGATAAACTCATCTTT. It translates to CALGFPFLLGDTLGYTDKLIF.

Concerning this clone: TCRdb's entry gives the protein of a much larger clone, which mismatches this DNA's translation at residue 3, likely from a read error; the protein reported here is translated from the DNA. J is TRDJ1 and V is TRDV3; the match to TRDD3 covers 9 bases. CDR1 TVYSNPD and CDR2 GDNSRS come from the germline V gene (reference sequence). V lost 5 bases, J lost 0 bases, and 13 bases stayed unmatched. This CDR3 is built from 16 residues. CDR3 residues: CALLSTGDTYTDKLIF. The DNA of the CDR3 is TGTGCCCTCTTATCCACCGGGGATACGTACACCGATAAACTCATCTTT.

With regard to this clone: TCRdb assigns this DNA the protein of a much larger clone, which departs from its translation at residue 15; this likely reflects a read error, and the protein shown comes from translating the DNA. The CDR3 sequence is CACDSSCTGGLVSWGTRQMFF. The CDR3 DNA sequence: TGTGCCTGTGACTCGTCCTGTACTGGGGGATTGGTCTCCTGGGGCACCCGACAGATGTTTTTC. The chain joins TRDV2 to TRDJ3, with 10 bases aligning to TRDD3. No J segment appears in TCRdb, so it was assigned here by matching the sequence to germline. The CDR3 sequence is 21 residues long. Germline-derived CDR1 and CDR2 are GEAIGNYY and EKD.

For this clone: Given a far larger clone just one base away, this is likely a sequencing read error. This same CDR3 is encoded by further DNA sequences in the sample. CDR3 residues: CALGKGSYGRVRLGYTDKLIF. The CDR3 DNA sequence: TGTGCTCTTGGGAAGGGCTCCTACGGGAGAGTACGATTAGGGTACACCGATAAACTCATCTTT. The chain is built from TRDV1 and TRDJ1, with a tentative D call TRDD2 (6 bases). As TCRdb names no J gene, one was assigned here on the basis of a DNA match to germline. The CDR3 spans 21 residues. Per germline, CDR1 TSWWSYY and CDR2 QGS. V was pared by 5 bases and J by 0 bases, with 31 bases between.

This clone was detected a few times. The protein given by TCRdb reflects a much larger clone and differs at residue 8 from this DNA's translation, likely from a read error; the protein shown is the DNA's translation. This sequence joins TRDV1 and TRDJ1; TRDD3 matches at 12 bases. Because TCRdb records no J gene, it was assigned here through a match of the DNA to germline. The V gene's germline CDR1 is TSWWSYY and CDR2 QGS. This CDR3 region has 24 residues. V lost 4 bases and J lost 3; bases outside the gene matches: 30. The CDR3 DNA follows: TGTGCTCTTGGGGCTACCCAACTCCTACCGGTCCTTTATACTGGGGGATACCTCGCCGATAAACTCATCTTT. This encodes CALGATQLLPVLYTGGYLADKLIF.

About this clone: A far more abundant clone sits one base away, making this likely a read error. The same CDR3 arises from other DNA sequences in this sample as well. The chain has TRDV2 and TRDJ1, with a weak D call TRDD3 (5 bases). TCRdb carries no J gene annotation; the J gene was assigned here by matching the DNA with germline. Per germline, CDR1 GEAIGNYY and CDR2 EKD. This CDR3 comprises 15 residues. V lost 1 base to trimming and J lost 0 bases, with 11 bases between them. CDR3 nucleotide sequence: TGTGCCTGTGACACGCTGGGAGTCTACACCGATAAACTCATCTTT. This encodes CACDTLGVYTDKLIF.

A word on this clone: The mismatch at residue 15 between this DNA's translation and the TCRdb protein of a much larger clone likely reflects a read error; the protein shown is translated from the DNA. As DNA, the CDR3 is TGTGCTCTTGGTCTTGTTCATAGTGGAAAGGGCTGGGGGATACCGATCACCGATAAACTCATCTTT. Translation gives CALGLVHSGKGWGIPITDKLIF. The gene calls are TRDV1 and TRDJ1, with TRDD3 identical over 11 bases. The J gene, absent from TCRdb, was called here by matching the DNA to germline. V lost 6 bases to trimming and J lost 1 base; unmatched junction nucleotides: 25. The CDR3 runs to 22 residues. Germline assignment: CDR1 TSWWSYY and CDR2 QGS.

Comment on this clone: TCRdb assigns this DNA the protein of a much larger clone, which departs from its translation at residue 6; this likely reflects a read error, and the protein shown comes from translating the DNA. The chain has TRDV1 and TRDJ1; 8 bases fit TRDD2. The J gene, not given by TCRdb, was assigned here from a germline match of the nucleotide sequence. Trimming took 7 bases from V and 3 from J; bases not matched to a gene: 28. There are 21 residues in the CDR3. Germline-derived CDR1 and CDR2 are TSWWSYY and QGS. The CDR3 DNA is TGTGCTCTTGTATGGCGGCTTCCTACTAGTCGGTGGGGGTCAAGGGCCGATAAACTCATCTTT. Translating gives CALVWRLPTSRWGSRADKLIF.

This clone has just a few counts. The TCRdb protein, from a much larger clone, departs from this DNA's translation at residue 3, likely by read error; the protein shown derives from the DNA. V usage is TRDV1 and J usage is TRDJ1; D might be TRDD3 (5 bases). TCRdb leaves out the J gene; it was filled in here by matching the DNA to germline. The CDR3 has 14 amino acids. Germline V gives CDR1 TSWWSYY, CDR2 QGS. In DNA, the CDR3 is TGTGCTCCTGGGAAGGGCTCGTACACCGATAAACTCATCTTT. It yields the protein CAPGKGSYTDKLIF.

As for this clone: A far more abundant clone sits one base away, making this likely a read error. This same CDR3 is encoded by further DNA sequences in the sample. The chain has TRDV1 and TRDJ1, with 9 bases that match TRDD3. No J gene is reported in TCRdb; it was inferred here by comparing the DNA with germline. Germline CDR1 and CDR2: TSWWSYY and QGS. This CDR3 contains 21 residues. The CDR3 loop is CALGTHYLLGDAPQHTDKLIF. In DNA, the CDR3 is TGTGCCCTTGGGACGCATTATCTGCTGGGGGATGCCCCTCAGCACACCGATAAACTCATCTTT.

This clone has a count of ten or more. TCRdb's listed protein matches a much larger clone and diverges from this DNA's translation at residue 12, likely through a read error; the protein shown comes from the DNA. The chain combines TRDV1 with TRDJ1, with TRDD3 matching over 9 bases. Because TCRdb records no J gene, it was assigned here through a match of the DNA to germline. V was pared by 2 bases and J by 3 bases, with 25 bases of the junction left unmatched. Per germline, CDR1 TSWWSYY and CDR2 QGS. The CDR3 runs to 22 residues. The CDR3 reads CALGERRRSYGPGGILSDKLIF. The CDR3 DNA reads TGTGCTCTTGGGGAAAGAAGGCGTTCCTACGGACCCGGGGGGATACTCTCCGATAAACTCATCTTT.

This clone has just a few counts. TCRdb's protein, taken from a much larger clone, differs from this DNA's translation at residue 12, likely owing to a read error; the protein displayed comes from the DNA. This chain joins TRDV1 and TRDJ1; 11 nucleotides align to TRDD3. The J gene, missing from TCRdb, was assigned here through DNA to germline matching. Germline-derived CDR1 and CDR2 are TSWWSYY and QGS. The CDR3 has 16 amino acids. DNA for the CDR3: TGTGCTCTTGGGGAGCTCAACTGGGGGATAACCGGTAAACTCATCTTT. Protein sequence: CALGELNWGITGKLIF.

There are a few counts of this clone. TCRdb's listed protein matches a much larger clone and diverges from this DNA's translation at residue 13, likely through a read error; the protein shown comes from the DNA. The chain employs TRDV2 and TRDJ1, with D perhaps matching TRDD3 (7 bases). Matching the DNA to germline supplied the J gene, which TCRdb does not give. The CDR3 is 19 amino acids. Germline loops: CDR1 GEAIGNYY, CDR2 EKD. Trimming removed 3 bases from V and 8 bases from J, with 33 bases in between. In DNA, the CDR3 is TGTGCCTGTGACGCCATGCCTACTGGGGACCGAATAGTGGGGGAGAAACTCATCTTT. Translated: CACDAMPTGDRIVGEKLIF.

The sample holds a few counts of this clone. This is likely an artifact of a read error, given a far larger clone one base away. This sample includes further DNA sequences coding for the same CDR3. This chain links TRDV2 with TRDJ1; D call uncertain. As TCRdb names no J gene, one was assigned here on the basis of a DNA match to germline. The CDR3 extends over 21 amino acids. Germline V lookup: CDR1 GEAIGNYY, CDR2 EKD. CDR3 nucleotide sequence: TGTGCCTGCGACATTCTTAAAGTGGGAACGTCCTCGAACGGGTACACCGATAAACTCATCTTT. Translation: CACDILKVGTSSNGYTDKLIF.